This T cell receptor beta chain was sequenced for a study of persistence of HIV-infected CD4 T cells. Germline CDR1 MNHNS, CDR2 SASEGT. J lost 5 bases, V lost 5 bases, and 3 bases had no gene match. The CDR3 runs 13 residues. This was the immunoSEQ version 4 assay in survey mode. Sequenced by immunoSEQ multiplex PCR; TCRdb stores in-frame clones only, minus some. The sample shows just over 40,000 clones, more than 75% of them seen only once. Details on this clone: What it binds is unknown.

Cells were stimulated with overlapping HIV-1 Gag 15-mer peptides. CD40L-negative CD69-negative CD45RO-high memory CD4+ T cells were sorted as populations depleted of antigen-responding cells. The sample consisted of CD4+ T cells sorted from PBMCs after approximately 19-hour stimulation, taken from a patient who received antiretroviral therapy. This sequence joins TRBV6-1 and TRBJ1-5; 7 positions match TRBD1. The TCR originated in an adult man with HIV who was CMV-seropositive. In nucleotides, the CDR3 is TGTGCCAGCAGTTCGACAGGGCATCAGCCCCAGCATTTT. Translated: CASSSTGHQPQHF.